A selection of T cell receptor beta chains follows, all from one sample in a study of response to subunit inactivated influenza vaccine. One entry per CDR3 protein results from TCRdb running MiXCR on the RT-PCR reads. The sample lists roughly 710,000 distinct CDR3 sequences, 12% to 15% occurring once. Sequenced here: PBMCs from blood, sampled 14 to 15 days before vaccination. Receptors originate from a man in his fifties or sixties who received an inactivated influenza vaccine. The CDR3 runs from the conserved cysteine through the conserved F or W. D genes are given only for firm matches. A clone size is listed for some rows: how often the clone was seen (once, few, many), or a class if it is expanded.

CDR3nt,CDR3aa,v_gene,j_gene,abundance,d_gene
TGTGCCAGCAGCTTAGCACCGGGGAGAGAGACCCAGTACTTC,CASSLAPGRETQYF,TRBV7-2,TRBJ2-5,-,-
TGTGCCAGTAGGACCCGGACAGGCCACATCTCTGGGGCCAACGTCCTGACTTTC,CASRTRTGHISGANVLTF,TRBV19,TRBJ2-6,-,TRBD1
TGTGCCAGCAGCTTAGAACCTTGGGTTGCTGAGACCCAGTACTTC,CASSLEPWVAETQYF,TRBV11-2,TRBJ2-5,-,-
TGTGCCAGCAGCCGCTCCTATGGACAGGGTTACGAGCAGTACTTC,CASSRSYGQGYEQYF,TRBV3-1,TRBJ2-7,-,TRBD1
TGTGCCAGCAGAAAAGGCCGGGACAGGGTGGGAACCGGGGAGCTGTTTTTT,CASRKGRDRVGTGELFF,TRBV12-3/TRBV12-4,TRBJ2-2,few,TRBD1
TGTGCCAGCTCACCCCTAGCGGTCTCTTACAATGAGCAGTTCTTC,CASSPLAVSYNEQFF,TRBV18,TRBJ2-1,-,TRBD2
TGTGCCAGCACCCTAGGGGCTAGCGGGAGAAGTGAGCAGTTCTTC,CASTLGASGRSEQFF,TRBV7-2,TRBJ2-1,-,TRBD2
TGTGCCAGCAGGCCTCGTGTAGGCTACGAGCAGTACTTC,CASRPRVGYEQYF,TRBV6-1,TRBJ2-7,-,-
TGTGCCAGCAGTAAAACAGGGGGCAGCGAAAAACTGTTTTTT,CASSKTGGSEKLFF,TRBV6-1,TRBJ1-4,-,TRBD1
TGTGCCAGCAGTTTAGGGCCAACGGAGACCACAGATACGCAGTATTTT,CASSLGPTETTDTQYF,TRBV28,TRBJ2-3,-,-
TGTGCCAGCAGCCAAGGATATATTGGGACACTAGCCAAAAACATTCAGTACTTC,CASSQGYIGTLAKNIQYF,TRBV3-1,TRBJ2-4,few,-
TGTGCCAGCTCACCAACAGGGTCATGGGAGACCCAGTACTTC,CASSPTGSWETQYF,TRBV18,TRBJ2-5,few,-
TGTGCCAGCGTTAAGCCCATGGCCTACAATGAGCAGTTCTTC,CASVKPMAYNEQFF,TRBV6-8,TRBJ2-1,-,-
TGTGCCAGCAGCTTTGGGGAATCGGGAGAGACCCAGTACTTC,CASSFGESGETQYF,TRBV7-9,TRBJ2-5,-,-
TGTGCCAGTCTGCGATCGGACAGGGTTGCCGAGCAGTACTTC,CASLRSDRVAEQYF,TRBV6-1,TRBJ2-7,-,TRBD1
TGCGCCAGCAGCTTAACCTCCGGGACGGGTCGATCCTACGAGCAGTACTTC,CASSLTSGTGRSYEQYF,TRBV5-1,TRBJ2-7,-,-
TGTGCCACCAGTGACCAACAGGACCAGAGGCGCAATGAGCAGTTCTTC,CATSDQQDQRRNEQFF,TRBV24-1,TRBJ2-1,-,-
TGTGCCAGCAGCTTGAGACTAGCGGGGCATTTCTACGAGCAGTACTTC,CASSLRLAGHFYEQYF,TRBV5-4,TRBJ2-7,few,TRBD2
TGTGCCAGCAGCTTGGTCCATACGATCTACGATGGGCAGTACTTC,CASSLVHTIYDGQYF,TRBV5-6,TRBJ2-7,-,-
TGCAGTGCCGAGGAGGGAGGGAACACCGGGGAGCTGTTTTTT,CSAEEGGNTGELFF,TRBV20-1,TRBJ2-2,-,-
TGCAGTGCAGAACCGGGACTAGCGGGATTCGATGAGCAGTTCTTC,CSAEPGLAGFDEQFF,TRBV20-1,TRBJ2-1,-,TRBD2
TGTGCCAGCAGCGTAGGAATTGACAAAGCAAATGGCTACACCTTC,CASSVGIDKANGYTF,TRBV9,TRBJ1-2,few,-
TGTGCCAGCAGTTCGCCGGGACAGGGGGCCAATGAAGCTTTCTTT,CASSSPGQGANEAFF,TRBV12-3/TRBV12-4,TRBJ1-1,-,TRBD1
TGCAGTGCTGGTATGGGCGGGGGGAACTACAATGAGCAGTTCTTC,CSAGMGGGNYNEQFF,TRBV20-1,TRBJ2-1,-,TRBD2
TGTGCCAGCAGCGCGACAACAGGGAAGGGAGATACGCAGTATTTT,CASSATTGKGDTQYF,TRBV9,TRBJ2-3,-,-
TGCGCCAGCACCTCCCGGACCCGGAGCTCCTACAATGAGCAGTTCTTC,CASTSRTRSSYNEQFF,TRBV5-1,TRBJ2-1,-,-
TGTGCCAGCAGCCCCGGACTGGTCTATGGCTACACCTTC,CASSPGLVYGYTF,TRBV7-8,TRBJ1-2,few,-
TGTGCCAGCAGTTCCGTAGGATGGCGCGAGCAGTACTTC,CASSSVGWREQYF,TRBV6-5,TRBJ2-7,few,-
TGTGCCAGCAGCTGGGGACTCGCTACTACCTACAATGAGCAGTTCTTC,CASSWGLATTYNEQFF,TRBV5-5,TRBJ2-1,-,-